The T cell receptor (beta chain) under discussion was sequenced for a study of patients and donors after allogeneic stem cell transplantation. From germline, CDR1 is LNHDA and CDR2 SQIVND (reference sequence). Between the trimmed V and J ends, which lost 3 bases and 5 bases, there was a span of 16 bases. The CDR3 is 15 residues long. TCRdb used MiXCR to reprocess the RT-PCR reads, holding one entry per CDR3 protein. The sample carries about 230,000 distinct CDR3 sequences, roughly an eighth recorded once. The TCR was taken from a human donor who was either an allogeneic HSCT recipient or a stem cell or donor lymphocyte infusion donor (not recorded which). It is not recorded whose cells these are; they may come from a transplant donor. This rearrangement joins TRBV19 to TRBJ2-5, with D perhaps given as TRBD1 or TRBD2 (6 bases each). The sample was blood, either unsorted or a sorted T cell fraction (not recorded which). The CDR3 protein is CASSIEGGRAETQYF. For the CDR3, the DNA is TGTGCCAGTAGTATCGAAGGGGGGCGCGCGGAGACCCAGTACTTC.